Each of the 8 T cell receptor beta chains below was sequenced from the same sample in a study of Ad26.COV2.S vaccination and SARS-CoV-2 variants. Treatment in this sample: roughly 18 received Ad26.COV2.S at low or high dose, single or two shots; about 5 received placebo; per-sample allocation not given. Material that was analyzed had been drawn on day 63 after the first vaccine or placebo injection. The table came from immunoSEQ multiplex PCR; TCRdb's copy has only in-frame clones and leaves some out. The data hold about 680,000 clones, with about 90% observed a single time. The material sequenced was peripheral blood, taken in a trial of Ad26.COV2.S vaccine versus placebo. All receptors derive from a person between 18 and 65 years old who received the Ad26.COV2.S COVID-19 vaccine or a placebo.

This clone was recorded only once. The chain uses TRBV7-9 and TRBJ1-3; a possible D gene is TRBD1 (5 bases). The CDR3 totals 13 residues. Germline V gives CDR1 SEHNR, CDR2 FQNEAQ (reference sequence). Trimming cost V 5 bases and J 3 bases, with 8 bases left between them. CDR3 protein: CASSAGYGNTIYF. Written as DNA, the CDR3 is TGTGCCAGCAGCGCAGGGTATGGAAACACCATATATTTT.

Regarding this clone: Additional DNA sequences in this sample encode the identical CDR3. The V call is TRBV5-1, the J call TRBJ1-4, with D unresolved. V lost 4 bases and J 8 bases, leaving 15 bases between the germline ends. This CDR3 region has 14 residues. CDR1 is SGHRS and CDR2 is YFSETQ in the germline V gene. In DNA, the CDR3 is TGCGCCAGCAGCCTTACGGGGTTAGGAGAAAAACTGTTTTTT. Amino acids: CASSLTGLGEKLFF.

This clone was observed a few times. The chain uses TRBV7-8 and TRBJ1-1; no reliable D call. Germline CDR1 reads SGHVS; CDR2 reads FQNEAQ. V lost 2 bases, J lost 6 bases, and 10 bases lay in between. The CDR3 covers 13 residues. The CDR3: CASSLHNGPEAFF. Written as DNA, the CDR3 is TGTGCCAGCAGCTTACATAACGGACCTGAAGCTTTCTTT.

This clone was seen once. This chain links TRBV7-9 with TRBJ2-5; a weak D match, TRBD2 (5 bases). Germline V CDR1 and CDR2: SEHNR, FQNEAQ (reference sequence). The CDR3 sequence is 13 residues long. V was shortened by 5 bases and J by 5 bases, with 12 bases between the two germline ends. CDR3 in amino acids: CASSISARETQYF. In DNA, the CDR3 is TGTGCCAGCAGCATTAGCGCTAGGGAGACCCAGTACTTC.

The J gene is TRBJ2-1, the V gene TRBV7-9; D gene ambiguous. Trimming removed 3 bases from V and 6 bases from J, with 6 bases in between. Germline V gene sequence: CDR1 SEHNR, CDR2 FQNEAQ (reference sequence). The CDR3 is 12 residues long. The CDR3 sequence is CASSFESNEQFF. Here the CDR3 DNA reads TGTGCCAGCAGCTTTGAGTCCAATGAGCAGTTCTTC.

This chain uses TRBV10-2 with TRBJ2-2; no clear D. The V end was cut by 8 bases, the J end by 1 base, with 8 bases between. The CDR3 spans 13 residues. Germline CDR1 WSHSY, CDR2 SAAADI. CDR3 DNA sequence: TGCGCCAGCGCCCCAGTGAACACCGGGGAGCTGTTTTTT. Translating it yields CASAPVNTGELFF.

The chain links TRBV7-2 to TRBJ2-5; D remains unclear. The CDR3 loop spans 13 amino acids. CDR1 SGHTA and CDR2 FQGNSA come from the germline V gene. Trimming cost V 8 bases and J 2 bases, with 12 bases left between them. The CDR3 loop is CASGPGSQETQYF. Here the CDR3 DNA reads TGTGCCAGCGGCCCGGGCAGTCAAGAGACCCAGTACTTC. Together with reference TRBV7-2 and TRBJ2-5, the CDR3 gives the full variable domain: GAGVSQSPSNKVTEKGKDVELRCDPISGHTALYWYRQSLGQGLEFLIYFQGNSAPDKSGLPSDRFSAERTGGSVSTLTIQRTQQEDSAVYLCASGPGSQETQYFGPGTRLLVL.

The chain combines TRBV7-8 with TRBJ1-2, with a tentative D call TRBD1 (6 bases). V lost 5 bases and J 7 bases, leaving 20 bases between the germline ends. The V gene's germline CDR1 is SGHVS and CDR2 FQNEAQ. The CDR3 is 15 residues long. The CDR3 DNA follows: TGTGCCAGCAGCCCCACGGTCCAGGGGCAGGGTGGCTACACCTTC. Translated: CASSPTVQGQGGYTF.